Listed below are T cell receptor beta chains from one sample, sequenced in a study of blood T cell repertoires in COVID-19. Clones were sequenced by immunoSEQ multiplex PCR, and TCRdb holds only the in-frame ones, with some missing. The sample comprises approximately 300,000 clones, more than 80% of which are singletons, and roughly 6.7% rests with the top ten. Sequencing was performed on peripheral blood. The receptors derive from a man between 18 and 29 years old who had recovered from COVID-19. The CDR3 runs from the conserved cysteine through the conserved F or W. A D gene is named only where the DNA matches it firmly. Clone size appears in some rows only: once, few, many, or a class for an expanded clone.

d_call: TRBD1; cdr3_length: 13; j_call: TRBJ1-1; v_call: TRBV10-2; clone_size: NA; cdr3_nt: TGCGCCAGTGAAGGACAGGGGGCGTCTGAAGCTTTCTTT; cdr3_aa: CASEGQGASEAFF
d_call: NA; cdr3_length: 13; j_call: TRBJ1-1; v_call: TRBV2; clone_size: NA; cdr3_nt: TGTGCCAGCAGTGAGAGAGGGTTCTCTGAAGCTTTCTTT; cdr3_aa: CASSERGFSEAFF
d_call: TRBD2; cdr3_length: 19; j_call: TRBJ2-2; v_call: TRBV11-2; clone_size: NA; cdr3_nt: TGTGCCAGCAGCTTAGTTTCGCTAGCGGGGATTGGGAGCGCCGGGGAGCTGTTTTTT; cdr3_aa: CASSLVSLAGIGSAGELFF
d_call: TRBD2; cdr3_length: 15; j_call: TRBJ2-3; v_call: TRBV6-5; clone_size: once; cdr3_nt: TGTGCCAGCAGTCCTCTAGCGGGGGGCACAGATACGCAGTATTTT; cdr3_aa: CASSPLAGGTDTQYF
d_call: TRBD1; cdr3_length: 14; j_call: TRBJ1-5; v_call: TRBV27; clone_size: NA; cdr3_nt: TGTGCCAGCAGCCGGGACAGGGTCAATCAGCCCCAGCATTTT; cdr3_aa: CASSRDRVNQPQHF
d_call: TRBD1; cdr3_length: 13; j_call: TRBJ2-7; v_call: TRBV30; clone_size: NA; cdr3_nt: TGTGCCTGGGGGACAGGGCTCACCTACGAGCAGTACTTC; cdr3_aa: CAWGTGLTYEQYF
d_call: NA; cdr3_length: 16; j_call: TRBJ1-5; v_call: TRBV15; clone_size: few; cdr3_nt: TGTGCCACCAGCAGAGAGTCGGGGTCCCTCAATCAGCCCCAGCATTTT; cdr3_aa: CATSRESGSLNQPQHF
d_call: TRBD1; cdr3_length: 15; j_call: TRBJ1-2; v_call: TRBV4-3; clone_size: NA; cdr3_nt: TGCGCCAGCAGCCAAGTTCTTGCAGGGGGCAGTGGCTACACCTTC; cdr3_aa: CASSQVLAGGSGYTF
d_call: TRBD1; cdr3_length: 14; j_call: TRBJ1-3; v_call: TRBV2; clone_size: NA; cdr3_nt: TGTGCCAGCGGGGCACAGGGGATAAGAAACACCATATATTTT; cdr3_aa: CASGAQGIRNTIYF
d_call: TRBD1; cdr3_length: 16; j_call: TRBJ1-2; v_call: TRBV19; clone_size: once; cdr3_nt: TGTGCCAGTTTACCCGGGGGCAGCGGACAGGTCTATGGCTACACCTTC; cdr3_aa: CASLPGGSGQVYGYTF
d_call: NA; cdr3_length: 16; j_call: TRBJ2-7; v_call: TRBV10-3; clone_size: once; cdr3_nt: TGTGCCATCAGTGGGGGAGCAAAGCTAAGCTCCTACGAGCAGTACTTC; cdr3_aa: CAISGGAKLSSYEQYF
d_call: TRBD1; cdr3_length: 14; j_call: TRBJ2-3; v_call: TRBV6-5; clone_size: NA; cdr3_nt: TGTGCCAGCAGTACCGGGACAGGGGTTGGTACGCAGTATTTT; cdr3_aa: CASSTGTGVGTQYF
d_call: NA; cdr3_length: 15; j_call: TRBJ2-5; v_call: TRBV18; clone_size: few; cdr3_nt: TGTGCCAGCTCACCAAGGCGGGACAGACAAGAGACCCAGTACTTC; cdr3_aa: CASSPRRDRQETQYF
d_call: NA; cdr3_length: 15; j_call: TRBJ1-4; v_call: TRBV2; clone_size: once; cdr3_nt: TGTGCCAGCTGTATGGCAGGGGCAGGGTATGAAAAACTGTTTTTT; cdr3_aa: CASCMAGAGYEKLFF
d_call: NA; cdr3_length: 14; j_call: TRBJ2-3; v_call: TRBV6-6; clone_size: NA; cdr3_nt: TGTGCCAGCAGGTCGGGGGGCGTTGGAGATACGCAGTATTTT; cdr3_aa: CASRSGGVGDTQYF
d_call: TRBD2; cdr3_length: 13; j_call: TRBJ2-5; v_call: TRBV14; clone_size: NA; cdr3_nt: TGTGCCAGCAGCCCCGGACTAGACGAGACCCAGTACTTC; cdr3_aa: CASSPGLDETQYF
d_call: NA; cdr3_length: 15; j_call: TRBJ1-2; v_call: TRBV27; clone_size: NA; cdr3_nt: TGTGCCAGCAGTCCTAGGACAGCAGAAAACTATGGCTACACCTTC; cdr3_aa: CASSPRTAENYGYTF
d_call: TRBD1; cdr3_length: 14; j_call: TRBJ1-2; v_call: TRBV27; clone_size: NA; cdr3_nt: TGTGCCAGCAGTTTAGACAGGGTGAGCTATGGCTACACCTTC; cdr3_aa: CASSLDRVSYGYTF
d_call: TRBD2; cdr3_length: 16; j_call: TRBJ2-1; v_call: TRBV5-4; clone_size: NA; cdr3_nt: TGTGCCAGCAGCTTGGATGGAACTAGCGGGAGCAATGAGCAGTTCTTC; cdr3_aa: CASSLDGTSGSNEQFF
d_call: NA; cdr3_length: 14; j_call: TRBJ2-7; v_call: TRBV3-1/TRBV3-2; clone_size: NA; cdr3_nt: TGTGCCAGCAGCCCATCTGGCGGTGCCTACGAGCAGTACTTC; cdr3_aa: CASSPSGGAYEQYF
d_call: TRBD1; cdr3_length: 16; j_call: TRBJ1-5; v_call: TRBV4-2; clone_size: NA; cdr3_nt: TGTGCCAGCAGCCACCCTGGGACAGCCGACAATCAGCCCCAGCATTTT; cdr3_aa: CASSHPGTADNQPQHF
d_call: TRBD2; cdr3_length: 14; j_call: TRBJ2-7; v_call: TRBV7-6; clone_size: NA; cdr3_nt: TGTGCCAGCAGCTCGTCGGGAGGGGACTACGAGCAGTACTTC; cdr3_aa: CASSSSGGDYEQYF
d_call: NA; cdr3_length: 17; j_call: TRBJ1-4; v_call: TRBV7-9; clone_size: NA; cdr3_nt: TGTGCCAGCAGCTTACCCGCCGGGGGGCAGGGTAATGAAAAACTGTTTTTT; cdr3_aa: CASSLPAGGQGNEKLFF
d_call: NA; cdr3_length: 11; j_call: TRBJ2-3; v_call: TRBV19; clone_size: NA; cdr3_nt: TGTGCCAGTAGCACTGTAGATACGCAGTATTTT; cdr3_aa: CASSTVDTQYF
d_call: NA; cdr3_length: 15; j_call: TRBJ1-5; v_call: TRBV28; clone_size: NA; cdr3_nt: TGTGCCAGCAGCTCCAGGGGACGGGGCAATCAGCCCCAGCATTTT; cdr3_aa: CASSSRGRGNQPQHF
d_call: NA; cdr3_length: 15; j_call: TRBJ1-1; v_call: TRBV9; clone_size: NA; cdr3_nt: TGTGCCAGCAGCCCCCAAGGCGGGGTGAACACTGAAGCTTTCTTT; cdr3_aa: CASSPQGGVNTEAFF
d_call: NA; cdr3_length: 12; j_call: TRBJ2-7; v_call: TRBV29-1; clone_size: NA; cdr3_nt: TGCAGCGTTAAAGGGAGCTCCTACGAGCAGTACTTC; cdr3_aa: CSVKGSSYEQYF
d_call: TRBD2; cdr3_length: 16; j_call: TRBJ2-1; v_call: TRBV7-9; clone_size: NA; cdr3_nt: TGTGCCAGCAGCTTAGCGGGACTAGCGGGGCTTAATGAGCAGTTCTTC; cdr3_aa: CASSLAGLAGLNEQFF
d_call: TRBD1; cdr3_length: 16; j_call: TRBJ1-1; v_call: TRBV9; clone_size: NA; cdr3_nt: TGTGCCAGCAGCGAGGCGGAGGACAGGTGGAACACTGAAGCTTTCTTT; cdr3_aa: CASSEAEDRWNTEAFF
d_call: TRBD1; cdr3_length: 15; j_call: TRBJ2-2; v_call: TRBV25-1; clone_size: NA; cdr3_nt: TGTGCCAGCAGGACAGGGGCGGTCGACACCGGGGAGCTGTTTTTT; cdr3_aa: CASRTGAVDTGELFF
d_call: NA; cdr3_length: 15; j_call: TRBJ2-2; v_call: TRBV6-1; clone_size: NA; cdr3_nt: TGTGCCAGCAGTGAATCAGAGGGGGTGGCCGGGGAGCTGTTTTTT; cdr3_aa: CASSESEGVAGELFF
d_call: NA; cdr3_length: 18; j_call: TRBJ1-2; v_call: TRBV9; clone_size: NA; cdr3_nt: TGTGCCAGCAGCGCCCCCGGTGCTCGACAGGAGCCGCACTATGGCTACACCTTC; cdr3_aa: CASSAPGARQEPHYGYTF
d_call: TRBD1; cdr3_length: 15; j_call: TRBJ1-5; v_call: TRBV6-5; clone_size: NA; cdr3_nt: TGTGCCAGCACCCCCGGGACAGGGTTTGGGCAGCCCCAGCATTTT; cdr3_aa: CASTPGTGFGQPQHF
d_call: TRBD1; cdr3_length: 14; j_call: TRBJ1-4; v_call: TRBV2; clone_size: NA; cdr3_nt: TGTGCCAGCAGCGGACAGGGGGGTAATGAAAAACTGTTTTTT; cdr3_aa: CASSGQGGNEKLFF
d_call: NA; cdr3_length: 14; j_call: TRBJ1-4; v_call: TRBV10-3; clone_size: once; cdr3_nt: TGTGCCATCAGTGATCAAGGGAGGGCTGAAAAACTGTTTTTT; cdr3_aa: CAISDQGRAEKLFF
d_call: TRBD1; cdr3_length: 17; j_call: TRBJ2-7; v_call: TRBV4-1; clone_size: NA; cdr3_nt: TGCGCCAGCAGCCAAGAAAACACGGGACAGGGCTTCTACGAGCAGTACTTC; cdr3_aa: CASSQENTGQGFYEQYF
d_call: NA; cdr3_length: 13; j_call: TRBJ2-5; v_call: TRBV29-1; clone_size: NA; cdr3_nt: TGCAGCGTTCACAAGTGGGGGGAAGAGACCCAGTACTTC; cdr3_aa: CSVHKWGEETQYF
d_call: TRBD1; cdr3_length: 16; j_call: TRBJ2-7; v_call: TRBV6-1; clone_size: NA; cdr3_nt: TGTGCCAGCAGTGTTCCGGGACAGGGGGCTTCCTACGAGCAGTACTTC; cdr3_aa: CASSVPGQGASYEQYF
d_call: NA; cdr3_length: 15; j_call: TRBJ1-1; v_call: TRBV7-9; clone_size: NA; cdr3_nt: TGTGCCAGCAGCTTAGGCGCGGGGGCGAACACTGAAGCTTTCTTT; cdr3_aa: CASSLGAGANTEAFF
d_call: NA; cdr3_length: 14; j_call: TRBJ1-1; v_call: TRBV10-1; clone_size: few; cdr3_nt: TGCGCCAGCAGTGAGTCAGTAGATAACACTGAAGCTTTCTTT; cdr3_aa: CASSESVDNTEAFF
d_call: NA; cdr3_length: 13; j_call: TRBJ1-1; v_call: TRBV7-6; clone_size: NA; cdr3_nt: TGTGCCAGCACAGGGTGGGGAACCACTGAAGCTTTCTTT; cdr3_aa: CASTGWGTTEAFF
d_call: TRBD1; cdr3_length: 15; j_call: TRBJ1-4; v_call: TRBV6-5; clone_size: NA; cdr3_nt: TGTGCCAGCATTGCGACAGGGTCTCCTAATGAAAAACTGTTTTTT; cdr3_aa: CASIATGSPNEKLFF
d_call: NA; cdr3_length: 13; j_call: TRBJ1-1; v_call: TRBV29-1; clone_size: NA; cdr3_nt: TGCAGCGTTGAGAGGGGGGGGAACACTGAAGCTTTCTTT; cdr3_aa: CSVERGGNTEAFF
d_call: NA; cdr3_length: 15; j_call: TRBJ1-1; v_call: TRBV4-1; clone_size: NA; cdr3_nt: TGCGCCAGCAGCCAAGTAGAGGGAAGAGAAACTGAAGCTTTCTTT; cdr3_aa: CASSQVEGRETEAFF
d_call: NA; cdr3_length: 16; j_call: TRBJ2-3; v_call: TRBV5-4; clone_size: NA; cdr3_nt: TGTGCCAGCAGCCCGGTTGGGGGACACAGCACAGATACGCAGTATTTT; cdr3_aa: CASSPVGGHSTDTQYF
d_call: NA; cdr3_length: 12; j_call: TRBJ1-3; v_call: TRBV2; clone_size: NA; cdr3_nt: TGTGCCAGCAGACAGGGTGGAAACACCATATATTTT; cdr3_aa: CASRQGGNTIYF
d_call: TRBD1; cdr3_length: 16; j_call: TRBJ2-2; v_call: TRBV6-5; clone_size: NA; cdr3_nt: TGTGCCAGCAGTTCTACAGGGGGACTTATCACCGGGGAGCTGTTTTTT; cdr3_aa: CASSSTGGLITGELFF
d_call: NA; cdr3_length: 16; j_call: TRBJ2-1; v_call: TRBV7-3; clone_size: NA; cdr3_nt: TGTGCCAGCAGCTTAAACGGACAAAGCTCCTACAATGAGCAGTTCTTC; cdr3_aa: CASSLNGQSSYNEQFF
d_call: NA; cdr3_length: 14; j_call: TRBJ1-2; v_call: TRBV3-1/TRBV3-2; clone_size: NA; cdr3_nt: TGTGCCAGCAGCCTATCAGGGGCCCGGCAGGGCTACACCTTC; cdr3_aa: CASSLSGARQGYTF
d_call: TRBD1; cdr3_length: 17; j_call: TRBJ2-5; v_call: TRBV6-1; clone_size: NA; cdr3_nt: TGTGCCAGCAGTGAAGAAGCGACAGGGTTTCACCAAGAGACCCAGTACTTC; cdr3_aa: CASSEEATGFHQETQYF
d_call: TRBD1; cdr3_length: 13; j_call: TRBJ1-2; v_call: TRBV6-5; clone_size: NA; cdr3_nt: TGTGCCAGCAGCTCGGGACAGGTACATGGCTACACCTTC; cdr3_aa: CASSSGQVHGYTF
d_call: NA; cdr3_length: 15; j_call: TRBJ1-2; v_call: TRBV6-5; clone_size: NA; cdr3_nt: TGTGCCAGCAGTTACTCGAGAATCGCTCCAGGGGGCTACACCTTC; cdr3_aa: CASSYSRIAPGGYTF
d_call: TRBD2; cdr3_length: 14; j_call: TRBJ2-7; v_call: TRBV11-2; clone_size: NA; cdr3_nt: TGTGCCAGCAGCCCCGGGGGGGCCTCCTACGAGCAGTACTTC; cdr3_aa: CASSPGGASYEQYF
d_call: TRBD2; cdr3_length: 14; j_call: TRBJ2-3; v_call: TRBV27; clone_size: NA; cdr3_nt: TGTGCCAGCAGTCTAGGACTAGGTCAAGATACGCAGTATTTT; cdr3_aa: CASSLGLGQDTQYF